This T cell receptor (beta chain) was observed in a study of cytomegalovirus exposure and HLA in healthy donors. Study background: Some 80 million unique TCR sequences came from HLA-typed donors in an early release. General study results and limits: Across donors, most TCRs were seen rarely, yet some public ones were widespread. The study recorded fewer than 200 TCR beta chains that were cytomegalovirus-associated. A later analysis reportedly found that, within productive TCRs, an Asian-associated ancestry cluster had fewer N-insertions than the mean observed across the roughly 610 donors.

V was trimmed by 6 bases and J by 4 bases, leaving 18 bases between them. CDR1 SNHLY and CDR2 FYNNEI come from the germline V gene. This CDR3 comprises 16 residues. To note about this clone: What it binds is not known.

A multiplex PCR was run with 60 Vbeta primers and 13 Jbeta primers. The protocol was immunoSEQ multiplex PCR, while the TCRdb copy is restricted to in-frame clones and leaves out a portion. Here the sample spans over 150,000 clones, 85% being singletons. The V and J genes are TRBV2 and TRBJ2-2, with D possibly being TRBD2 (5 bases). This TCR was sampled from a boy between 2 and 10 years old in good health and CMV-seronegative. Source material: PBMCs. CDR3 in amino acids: CASRRETLIPTGELFF. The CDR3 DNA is TGTGCCAGCAGGAGGGAGACCTTGATTCCCACCGGGGAGCTGTTTTTT.